Sequencing of this TCR beta chain was carried out in a study of T cell repertoires in ileal Crohn's disease. Across the whole study: Biopsies of the neoterminal ileum at postoperative colonoscopy form M6 samples. Study-wide results and caveats: Sorted CD8 T cells held more high-frequency clones than CD4.

This clone was observed a handful of times. The antigen is unknown. Time point in this sample: neoterminal ileum biopsy at postoperative endoscopy, about 6 months after surgery. TCRdb's copy holds only in-frame clones and misses some; the assay was immunoSEQ multiplex PCR. The sample holds 13,000 or so clones, roughly 73% seen once. V shed 3 bases and J 7 bases; nucleotides not matched to a gene: 5. This CDR3 has 14 amino acids. The germline gives CDR1 MNHEY, CDR2 SMNVEV (reference sequence). The chain uses TRBV27 and TRBJ2-3; 9 nucleotides align to TRBD2. Input material: ileal tissue. The TCR comes from an adult with Crohn's disease. This CDR3 reads CASSFGLATNTQYF. CDR3 nucleotide sequence: TGTGCCAGCAGTTTTGGACTAGCGACGAATACGCAGTATTTT.